This T cell receptor beta chain was captured by sequencing in a study of T cell responses to AZD1222 COVID-19 vaccine. Regarding the study as a whole: The CD4 TCRs associated with vaccination extended across spike and predominated at 160-218 and 743-854.

Sequencing was performed with immunoSEQ multiplex PCR; in TCRdb, only in-frame clones are kept and a portion is missing. The sample yields about 120,000 clones, about 90% seen once. The CDR3 totals 15 residues. Germline V gene sequence: CDR1 SEHNR, CDR2 FQNEAQ (reference sequence). The J segment lost 4 bases and the V segment lost 4 bases, leaving 8 bases of the junction unmatched. This clone was observed a handful of times. Its antigen is undetermined. The sequences come from peripheral blood, collected on day 0 of AZD1222 vaccination. This TCR was sampled from an adult in good health. This chain links TRBV7-9 with TRBJ1-2, with 8 nucleotides matching TRBD1. In DNA form, the CDR3 reads TGTGCCAGCAGCTCGTTCAGGGGGCAGAGCTATGGCTACACCTTC. This gives the protein CASSSFRGQSYGYTF.